The T cell receptor (beta chain) under discussion was sequenced for a study of CD8+CD57+ T cells in acquired aplastic anemia (dated by TCRdb to between 2017 and 2018). Concerning the study at large: DNA extracted from sorted CD4+ and CD8+ cells had a mean of around 3.3 ug, with a range of about 0.2 to 30 ug. Overall study results and their limits: Between patients and healthy controls, no significant difference in CD8+ Simpson's diversity was found (P=0.060). Around 30 CD8+ CDR3 sequences were shared between patients and controls but appeared highly expressed in patients and within their immunodominant clones.

TCR beta VDJ combination and CDR3 sequence profiling used genomic DNA as the template. An Illumina HiSeq 2000 was used for TCR repertoire sequencing. Per the original workflow: Repertoires were assessed using TRBV/TRBJ rearrangement plots, CDR3 size and DJ length profiles, and Simpson's diversity index. The immunodominant clone was defined as the most abundant DNA sequence in deep sequencing data. CDR3 amino acid sequences were checked for sharing between subjects and were compared against published repertoires and the VDJdb database. TCRdb applied fastp at Q25 and MiXCR to the public reads, then kept only in-frame beta chains. Each entry is one CDR3 protein sequence, shown with its most common DNA and genes. These V and J calls originate from TCRdb's pipeline instead of the authors' own analysis. Across this sample there are 150,000 to 200,000 distinct CDR3 sequences, with over 60% seen only once. More than 45% of the sample is taken by the ten largest.

From cysteine to phenylalanine, the CDR3 is 11 amino acids long. The retained sequence is limited to the CDR3, 33 bases, with the frame set at the first base. V is reduced by 5 bases and J by 8 bases, leaving a spacing of 7 bases between them. CDR1 and CDR2 are read off the germline V gene as MNHNS and SASEGT. The sample holds a few counts of this clonotype. Its cognate antigen has yet to be identified. Base qualities are not recorded, but no much larger clone differs from it by a single base. In the study, sorted CD4+ and CD8+ blood T cells from patients with severe aplastic anemia and from healthy subjects underwent deep sequencing of TCR repertoires. Ficoll-Paque density gradient centrifugation was used to isolate peripheral blood mononuclear cells. Before DNA extraction, CD4+ and CD8+ T cells were sorted with FACS or magnetic beads.

This sequence originates from a human donor with severe aplastic anemia or a healthy control (not recorded which). Input material: sorted CD4+, CD8+, or CD8+CD57+ T cells (not recorded which) from PBMCs. The chain is made from TRBV6-1 and TRBJ2-1; the D gene remains uncertain. The CDR3 in this case is CASSRIDEQFF. The DNA sequence is given as TGTGCCAGCAGTAGGATCGATGAGCAGTTCTTC.